A single sample gave rise to the 19 T cell receptor beta chains below, sequenced in a study of Graves' ophthalmopathy and Graves' hyperthyroidism (dated by TCRdb to 2016 to 2019). The sample was run on an Illumina HiSeq 2000. For repertoire sequencing, the TCR beta CDR3 regions were amplified from RNA transcripts. A first-round RT-PCR used HTBI primers with the Qiagen OneStep RT-PCR kit, followed by a second-round multiplex PCR, size selection and purification. TCRdb applied fastp at Q25 and MiXCR to the public reads, then kept only in-frame beta chains. Each record represents a unique CDR3 protein, reported with the most common genes and DNA among its rows. Within this sample are almost 400,000 distinct CDR3 sequences, with roughly 18% of them counted one time only. Jointly, the top ten make up around 1.6% of the sample. Sequenced material: peripheral blood. Source of these receptors: a woman younger than 30 with Graves' ophthalmopathy. Donor details come from another sample of the same person, matched by shared clones.

The V call is TRBV6-2 or TRBV6-3, the J call TRBJ2-4; 10 bases agree with TRBD1. The V segment lost 5 bases and the J segment 4 bases; nucleotides outside the gene matches: 5. The CDR3 totals 15 residues. The germline CDR1 and CDR2 sequences are MNHEY and SVGEGT. CDR3 nucleotides: TGTGCCAGCAGTAGACAGGGGGCGGAGAAAAACATTCAGTACTTC. Residues: CASSRQGAEKNIQYF.

This clonotype was observed many times. The J gene is TRBJ1-1, the V gene TRBV6-2 or TRBV6-3, with D possibly being TRBD1 (5 bases). Trimming took 6 bases from V and 0 from J, leaving 14 bases between them. The CDR3 totals 15 residues. Looked up from germline, CDR1 is MNHEY and CDR2 is SVGEGT. The CDR3 loop reads CASRGGTELNTEAFF. CDR3 coding DNA: TGTGCCAGCAGGGGGGGGACGGAATTGAACACTGAAGCTTTCTTT.

The table lists this clonotype with many counts. The chain joins TRBV27 to TRBJ1-1; D uncertain. The germline V and J ends were trimmed by 6 bases and 3 bases, with 14 bases remaining between them. This CDR3 contains 14 residues. The germline gives CDR1 MNHEY, CDR2 SMNVEV (reference sequence). In DNA, the CDR3 is TGTGCCAGCAGCTCACTTTCAGAGTACACTGAAGCTTTCTTT. Translation: CASSSLSEYTEAFF.

This clonotype was detected ten times or more. This chain joins TRBV30 and TRBJ2-7; D not resolved. This CDR3 is 12 amino acids long. Germline CDR1 GTSNPN, CDR2 SVGIG (reference sequence). V lost 3 bases and J lost 0, with 6 bases in between. DNA for the CDR3: TGTGCCTGGAGAGCAGACTCCTACGAGCAGTACTTC. Translation gives CAWRADSYEQYF.

This clonotype has a count of ten or more. The J gene is TRBJ2-2, the V gene TRBV28, with 13 bases matching TRBD2. Trimming at V came to 4 bases and at J to 4 bases, leaving 9 bases not matched to a gene. This CDR3 contains 18 residues. The germline CDR1 and CDR2 sequences are MDHEN and SYDVKM. CDR3 DNA sequence: TGTGCCAGCAGTTCGCCCGGACTAGCGGGAGTGGGCACCGGGGAGCTGTTTTTT. This translates into CASSSPGLAGVGTGELFF.

The chain carries TRBV12-3 or TRBV12-4 and TRBJ2-4; TRBD1 matches at 8 bases. The CDR3 runs to 14 residues. The V and J ends lost 5 bases and 7 bases, in that order; junction bases with no gene match: 7. The CDR3 DNA reads TGTGCCAGCAGTCCCAGGGGGCTCCGGAACATTCAGTACTTC. Translating it yields CASSPRGLRNIQYF.

This chain uses TRBV12-3 or TRBV12-4 with TRBJ1-1; D is perhaps TRBD1 (6 bases). Trimming left V 6 bases short and J 5 bases short, with 13 bases between. The CDR3 extends over 13 amino acids. CDR3 residues: CASSTPGETEAFF. The CDR3 nucleotides are TGTGCCAGCAGCACTCCAGGGGAGACTGAAGCTTTCTTT.

V is TRBV4-1 and J is TRBJ1-1, with 8 bases that match TRBD1. The CDR3 length is 15 residues. CDR1 MGHRA and CDR2 YSYEKL come from the germline V gene. V lost 1 base to trimming and J lost 5 bases; unmatched junction nucleotides: 6. CDR3 in DNA: TGCGCCAGCAGCCAAGTCTCAGGGGGCTCTACTGAAGCTTTCTTT. This translates into CASSQVSGGSTEAFF.

This clonotype occurred many times. CDR3 DNA sequence: TGTGCCAGTAGTATCGGACACTCTGGAAACACCATATATTTT. Translating gives CASSIGHSGNTIYF. V gene TRBV19 combines with J gene TRBJ1-3, with D possibly being TRBD1 (5 bases). V lost 3 bases and J 0 bases, leaving 6 bases between the germline ends. Germline V gene data show CDR1 as LNHDA and CDR2 as SQIVND (reference sequence). The CDR3 sequence is 14 residues long.

This clonotype was observed a handful of times. Since a much larger clone is just one base distant, this may be a read error. The gene calls are TRBV6-1 and TRBJ2-2; D tentatively fits TRBD1 or TRBD2 (5 bases each). The CDR3 covers 15 residues. The germline gives CDR1 MNHNS, CDR2 SASEGT. The CDR3 is CAGRTGTDNTGELFF. The DNA for the CDR3 is TGTGCCGGCAGGACCGGGACGGATAACACCGGGGAGCTGTTTTTT.

The CDR3 DNA follows: TGCAGTGCTAGGGCGACAGGGGAGATGACCCAGTACTTC. Its translation: CSARATGEMTQYF. The rearrangement joins TRBV20-1 to TRBJ2-5, with 8 bases matching TRBD1. J lost 7 bases, V lost 3 bases, and 7 bases had no gene match. Germline assignment: CDR1 DFQATT and CDR2 SNEGSKA (reference sequence). CDR3 length: 13 residues.

As for this clonotype: This sequence may be a read error, since a much larger clone differs from it by one base. The chain has TRBV6-1 and TRBJ1-5; D gene uncertain. Germline V gene data show CDR1 as MNHNS and CDR2 as SASEGT. This CDR3 contains 12 residues. The CDR3 region is CTSSAKRRPQHF. CDR3 coding DNA: TGTACCAGCAGTGCGAAGAGGCGGCCCCAGCATTTT.

The sample holds many counts of this clonotype. This chain connects TRBV7-9 to TRBJ2-7; weak D call: TRBD1 (6 bases). Germline V gene sequence: CDR1 SEHNR, CDR2 FQNEAQ (reference sequence). The CDR3 covers 16 residues. Trimming cost V 5 bases and J 2 bases, with 19 bases left between them. The CDR3 coding sequence is TGTGCCAGCAGCCCAACCGGGGACATAACCCCCTACGAGCAGTACTTC. Its translation is CASSPTGDITPYEQYF.

Ten or more counts support this clonotype. The chain employs TRBV24-1 and TRBJ2-7; the D is unclear. The CDR3 runs 11 residues. Trimming removed 4 bases from V and 3 bases from J, with 3 bases in between. CDR1 and CDR2 (germline): KGHDR, SFDVKD. The CDR3 here is CATSDDYEQYF. In nucleotides, the CDR3 is TGTGCCACCAGTGACGACTACGAGCAGTACTTC.

This clonotype was seen many times. The genes are TRBV2 and TRBJ1-1; no firm D call. Trimming removed 9 bases at V and 0 bases at J, with 8 bases between. Germline CDR1 SNHLY, CDR2 FYNNEI. The CDR3 sequence is 12 residues long. DNA of the CDR3: TGTGCCAGTCAGGTCATGAACACTGAAGCTTTCTTT. This sequence encodes CASQVMNTEAFF.

The rearrangement joins TRBV6-1 to TRBJ1-1; D is possibly TRBD1 (5 bases). The germline CDR1 and CDR2 sequences are MNHNS and SASEGT. V lost 6 bases, J lost 4 bases, and 15 bases lay in between. The CDR3 length is 14 residues. The DNA for the CDR3 is TGTGCCAGCAGGGCCGGGACCGCGGGCACTGAAGCTTTCTTT. This codes for CASRAGTAGTEAFF.

This clonotype appeared many times. The chain has TRBV28 and TRBJ1-1; a possible D gene is TRBD1 (5 bases). The CDR3 is made up of 15 amino acids. Germline V gene sequence: CDR1 MDHEN, CDR2 SYDVKM. V dropped 6 bases and J dropped 1 base, with 15 bases sitting between them. The CDR3 loop is CASRSTGTANTEAFF. The CDR3 bases are TGTGCCAGCAGATCCACTGGGACGGCGAACACTGAAGCTTTCTTT. Full variable domain (remainder filled in from reference TRBV28 and TRBJ1-1): DVKVTQSSRYLVKRTGEKVFLECVQDMDHENMFWYRQDPGLGLRLIYFSYDVKMKEKGDIPEGYSVSREKKERFSLILESASTNQTSMYLCASRSTGTANTEAFFGQGTRLTVV.

The chain links TRBV6-1 to TRBJ1-5; D may be TRBD1 (6 bases). CDR3 length equals 16 residues. CDR1 and CDR2 (germline): MNHNS, SASEGT. V was trimmed by 6 bases and J by 2 bases, leaving 17 bases between them. Here the CDR3 DNA reads TGTGCCAGCAGCTCAGGGGTCCGGACGGGCAATCAGCCCCAGCATTTT. This codes for CASSSGVRTGNQPQHF.

This clonotype was detected many times. This chain uses TRBV11-2 with TRBJ1-1; 10 nucleotides agree with TRBD1. Germline assignment: CDR1 SGHAT and CDR2 FQNNGV. V was pared by 3 bases and J by 11 bases, with 6 bases of the junction left unmatched. There are 13 residues in the CDR3. In nucleotides, the CDR3 is TGTGCCAGCAGCTTGGACAGGGGGTTTTACGCTTTCTTT. This translates into CASSLDRGFYAFF.